Following are 31 T cell receptor beta chains from one sample sequenced in a study of neurological immune-mediated disorders. Each CDR3 protein gets one entry after TCRdb re-called the 5' RACE reads with MiXCR. Of roughly 18,000 distinct CDR3 sequences in the sample, under 35% were seen once. The specimen sequenced was PBMCs. Every receptor here comes from a man between 45 and 60 years old with HTLV-1-associated myelopathy (HAM/TSP).

V is TRBV25-1 and J is TRBJ2-7; possibly TRBD2 for D (5 bases). The germline V gene encodes CDR1 MGHDK and CDR2 SYGVNS. This CDR3 is 12 amino acids long. Trimming shortened V by 6 bases and J by 9 bases, and 15 bases separated the two germline ends. CDR3: CASRADSTRQYF. The CDR3 DNA follows: TGTGCCAGCAGGGCGGACTCTACTCGGCAGTACTTC.

This clonotype was recorded many times. For the CDR3, the DNA is TGTGCCAGCAGCGTAGATGCTAGCGGGAATTACAATGAGCAGTTCTTC. This translates into CASSVDASGNYNEQFF. The gene calls are TRBV9 and TRBJ2-1; 9 nucleotides agree with TRBD2. J gave up 4 bases and V 0 bases, and 5 bases lay outside the gene matches. Germline V gives CDR1 SGDLS, CDR2 YYNGEE. The CDR3 length is 16 residues.

The table lists this clonotype with a few counts. The V gene is TRBV2, the J gene TRBJ2-3; 8 bases agree with TRBD1. Trimming cost V 7 bases and J 0 bases; bases outside gene matches: 6. The CDR3 is 15 amino acids. Per the germline V gene, CDR1 is SNHLY and CDR2 is FYNNEI. In DNA, the CDR3 is TGTGCCAGCACCGCGGACAGGGCAAGCACAGATACGCAGTATTTT. Its protein is CASTADRASTDTQYF.

In this sample, this clonotype turned up a few times. The genes are TRBV27 and TRBJ2-1; 8 bases fit TRBD2. The length of the CDR3 is 14 residues. Germline CDR1 MNHEY, CDR2 SMNVEV (reference sequence). J gave up 3 bases and V 9 bases, and 7 bases lay outside the gene matches. The CDR3 loop is CASCGGRVYNEQFF. The CDR3 DNA reads TGTGCCAGTTGCGGGGGGCGAGTCTACAATGAGCAGTTCTTC.

This clonotype has a handful of counts. The chain has TRBV20-1 and TRBJ2-7, with 9 bases lining up with TRBD2. Germline trimming cut 0 bases from V and 1 base from J; bases unmatched to any gene: 10. CDR1 and CDR2 (germline): DFQATT, SNEGSKA (reference sequence). CDR3 size: 17 residues. The CDR3 loop reads CSARDPRGTSKSYEQYF. DNA for the CDR3: TGCAGTGCTAGAGACCCTCGTGGGACTAGCAAATCCTACGAGCAGTACTTC.

In this sample, this clonotype turned up a few times. The chain couples TRBV7-2 to TRBJ2-1; possible D gene TRBD1, 5 bases. Germline V gives CDR1 SGHTA, CDR2 FQGNSA. The CDR3 sequence is 15 residues long. V was pared by 1 base and J by 5 bases, with 12 bases between. CDR3 DNA: TGTGCCAGCAGCTTAGTTTCCAGGGCCGACAATGAGCAGTTCTTC. Translating it yields CASSLVSRADNEQFF. Looking up the rest from reference TRBV7-2 and TRBJ2-1 gives the full variable domain: GAGVSQSPSNKVTEKGKDVELRCDPISGHTALYWYRQSLGQGLEFLIYFQGNSAPDKSGLPSDRFSAERTGGSVSTLTIQRTQQEDSAVYLCASSLVSRADNEQFFGPGTRLTVL.

The chain has TRBV12-5 and TRBJ2-5, with 10 positions matching TRBD1. This CDR3 contains 16 residues. Germline V CDR1 and CDR2: LGHNT, FRNRAP. The V segment lost 4 bases and the J segment 4 bases; nucleotides outside the gene matches: 9. This CDR3 reads CASGSTGTGVRETQYF. CDR3 sequence (DNA): TGTGCTAGTGGTTCAACCGGGACAGGGGTAAGAGAGACCCAGTACTTC.

The genes are TRBV7-2 and TRBJ1-2; TRBD1 agrees at 8 bases. CDR1 is SGHTA, CDR2 FQGNSA, per germline. With V trimmed by 1 base and J by 6 bases, 7 bases remained unmatched. The CDR3 sequence is 15 residues long. The DNA of the CDR3 is TGTGCCAGCAGCTTAGGCGGGACAGGCGAAAATGGCTACACCTTC. Protein: CASSLGGTGENGYTF.

The J gene is TRBJ1-1, the V gene TRBV18; 9 nucleotides align to TRBD1. The V segment lost 4 bases and the J segment 0 bases; nucleotides outside the gene matches: 9. The CDR3 runs 17 residues. Germline lookup yields CDR1 KGHSH and CDR2 LQKENI. For the CDR3, the DNA is TGTGCCAGCTCACTCCCGGGACAGGGCTACATGAACACTGAAGCTTTCTTT. Translated, it gives CASSLPGQGYMNTEAFF.

This clonotype was recorded a few times. This chain connects TRBV5-1 to TRBJ2-2; D gene unclear. The V and J ends lost 2 bases and 7 bases respectively, with 3 bases between them. Looked up from germline, CDR1 is SGHRS and CDR2 is YFSETQ. This CDR3 spans 11 amino acids. The CDR3 sequence is CASSFVGELFF. CDR3 in DNA: TGCGCCAGCAGCTTCGTCGGGGAGCTGTTTTTT.

This clonotype was counted many times. The rearrangement links TRBV10-1 to TRBJ2-1, with D possibly matching TRBD1 (6 bases). The CDR3 loop spans 15 amino acids. Per the germline V gene, CDR1 is WNHNN and CDR2 is SYGVQD (reference sequence). Trimming removed 5 bases from V and 8 bases from J, with 19 bases in between. The CDR3 protein is CASSLGTPSSYEQFF. CDR3 DNA sequence: TGCGCCAGCAGTTTGGGGACACCTAGTTCCTATGAGCAGTTCTTC.

The chain links TRBV5-1 to TRBJ2-7, with TRBD1 matching 7 bases. The CDR3 covers 12 residues. In germline, CDR1 is SGHRS, CDR2 YFSETQ. The ends lost 7 bases at V and 9 bases at J; junction bases unmatched: 10. CDR3 in amino acids: CASHTDRAGQYF. CDR3 DNA sequence: TGCGCCAGCCACACTGACAGGGCGGGGCAGTACTTC.

This clonotype was found once. V usage is TRBV5-1 and J usage is TRBJ2-7; 7 nucleotides match TRBD1. Trimming at V came to 4 bases and at J to 3 bases, leaving 10 bases not matched to a gene. Germline CDR1 and CDR2: SGHRS and YFSETQ. The CDR3 is 15 amino acids. This CDR3 is CASSPTGDVYYEQYF. CDR3 sequence (DNA): TGCGCCAGCAGCCCTACAGGGGACGTATACTACGAGCAGTACTTC.

The chain links TRBV20-1 to TRBJ1-5; the D gene is possibly TRBD1 (5 bases). Germline V gene sequence: CDR1 DFQATT, CDR2 SNEGSKA (reference sequence). The length of the CDR3 is 14 residues. The ends were cut back, 5 bases at V and 4 bases at J, with 15 bases in the middle. The CDR3 region has the DNA TGCAGTGCTCTAACTTGGGGCGATAATCAGCCCCAGCATTTT. Protein sequence: CSALTWGDNQPQHF.

This clonotype was counted between two and nine times. The chain is built from TRBV20-1 and TRBJ1-4; possibly TRBD1 for D (6 bases). Between the trimmed V and J ends, which lost 3 bases and 8 bases, there was a span of 19 bases. The germline V gene has CDR1 DFQATT and CDR2 SNEGSKA (reference sequence). This CDR3 is built from 15 residues. The CDR3 here is CSARGFWGQYEKLFF. The CDR3 DNA reads as TGCAGTGCTAGGGGTTTCTGGGGGCAGTACGAAAAACTGTTTTTT.

The rearrangement joins TRBV20-1 to TRBJ1-3; 7 nucleotides line up with TRBD1. The V gene's germline CDR1 is DFQATT and CDR2 SNEGSKA (reference sequence). V shed 2 bases and J 3 bases; nucleotides not matched to a gene: 4. The CDR3 consists of 14 residues. The CDR3: CSARPTGIGNTIYF. CDR3 bases: TGCAGTGCTAGACCGACAGGGATTGGAAACACCATATATTTT.

This clonotype came up many times. The CDR3: CASSERGGELFF. CDR3 coding DNA: TGCGCCAGCAGTGAGAGGGGAGGGGAGCTGTTTTTT. V gene TRBV10-2 combines with J gene TRBJ2-2, with D perhaps matching TRBD1 (5 bases). Per the germline V gene, CDR1 is WSHSY and CDR2 is SAAADI. Trimming shortened V by 2 bases and J by 8 bases, and 6 bases separated the two germline ends. The CDR3 totals 12 residues.

This chain links TRBV7-2 with TRBJ1-1, with no clear D. This CDR3 has 13 residues. The germline V gene has CDR1 SGHTA and CDR2 FQGNSA. The germline V and J ends were trimmed by 5 bases and 2 bases, with 9 bases remaining between them. The CDR3: CASSPFINTEAFF. The CDR3 DNA reads as TGTGCCAGCAGCCCCTTCATAAACACTGAAGCTTTCTTT.

The chain joins TRBV7-2 to TRBJ2-3; TRBD2 matches 9 bases. CDR1 and CDR2 (germline): SGHTA, FQGNSA. CDR3 length: 15 residues. After removal of 6 bases from V and 1 base from J, the junction contained 5 bases not matched to a gene. CDR3 loop: CASSQTSGGTDTQYF. CDR3 in DNA: TGTGCCAGCAGTCAGACTAGCGGAGGCACAGATACGCAGTATTTT.

This chain links TRBV19 with TRBJ2-7; 7 bases agree with TRBD1. After removal of 5 bases from V and 5 bases from J, the junction contained 6 bases not matched to a gene. This CDR3 has 13 residues. The germline gives CDR1 LNHDA, CDR2 SQIVND (reference sequence). This chain's CDR3 is CASSPGTAHEQYF. The CDR3 region has the DNA TGTGCCAGTAGTCCTGGGACAGCCCACGAGCAGTACTTC.

This clonotype was recorded only once. The chain employs TRBV5-5 and TRBJ2-2; the match to TRBD1 covers 10 bases. Per germline, CDR1 SGHKS and CDR2 YYEKEE (reference sequence). V shed 4 bases, J shed 3 bases, and the junction held 6 bases outside the gene matches. The CDR3 consists of 16 residues. The CDR3 sequence: CASSGGQGPHTGELFF. In DNA, the CDR3 is TGTGCCAGCAGCGGGGGACAGGGGCCTCACACCGGGGAGCTGTTTTTT.

This clonotype was found many times. J is TRBJ1-4 and V is TRBV24-1; no clear D gene. CDR1 is KGHDR, CDR2 SFDVKD, per germline. The CDR3 is 9 amino acids. DNA of the CDR3: TGTGCAACTAATGAAAAACTGTTTTTT. Translating it yields CATNEKLFF.

This clonotype was seen a handful of times. The J gene is TRBJ2-7, the V gene TRBV7-9, with no clear D. This CDR3 has 12 amino acids. Germline V gene data show CDR1 as SEHNR and CDR2 as FQNEAQ (reference sequence). Trimming took 1 base from V and 6 from J, leaving 7 bases between them. The CDR3 region is CASSLVGFEQYF. CDR3 bases: TGTGCCAGCAGCTTAGTGGGGTTCGAGCAGTACTTC.

In this sample, this clonotype turned up a few times. The chain joins TRBV29-1 to TRBJ2-2; possibly TRBD1 for D (5 bases). This CDR3 region has 16 residues. The germline V gene has CDR1 SQVTM and CDR2 ANQGSEA. The V end lost 1 base, the J end lost 4 bases, and 16 bases lay between the germline ends. The CDR3 here is CSVEGAPPQATGELFF. The CDR3 coding sequence is TGCAGCGTTGAAGGGGCTCCCCCACAGGCCACCGGGGAGCTGTTTTTT.

This clonotype was seen only a few times. The V and J genes are TRBV5-1 and TRBJ1-3; a possible D gene is TRBD1 (6 bases). V was shortened by 0 bases and J by 0 bases, with 16 bases between the two germline ends. Germline V CDR1 and CDR2: SGHRS, YFSETQ. This CDR3 spans 18 amino acids. The CDR3: CASSLAGSRTASGNTIYF. DNA of the CDR3: TGCGCCAGCAGCTTGGCGGGGAGTAGGACAGCCTCTGGAAACACCATATATTTT. The full variable domain, with the rest looked up from reference TRBV5-1 and TRBJ1-3, is KAGVTQTPRYLIKTRGQQVTLSCSPISGHRSVSWYQQTPGQGLQFLFEYFSETQRNKGNFPGRFSGRQFSNSRSEMNVSTLELGDSALYLCASSLAGSRTASGNTIYFGEGSWLTVV.

This sequence joins TRBV20-1 and TRBJ1-5; D unclear. CDR3 length equals 14 residues. The V gene's germline CDR1 is DFQATT and CDR2 SNEGSKA (reference sequence). Trimming shortened V by 2 bases and J by 0 bases, and 8 bases separated the two germline ends. In DNA form, the CDR3 reads TGCAGTGCTAGATCGGGCAGTAGCAATCAGCCCCAGCATTTT. This sequence encodes CSARSGSSNQPQHF.

This clonotype occurred many times. The chain employs TRBV15 and TRBJ2-1; D may be TRBD1 (7 bases). Germline V lookup: CDR1 LNHNV, CDR2 YYDKDF (reference sequence). Trimming pared 0 bases from V and 7 bases from J, leaving 13 bases between. The CDR3 loop spans 15 amino acids. The CDR3 DNA reads as TGTGCCACCAGCAGAGATCGGAGGGGGCAGAATGAGCAGTTCTTC. It specifies CATSRDRRGQNEQFF.

This clonotype was seen a few times. The chain's CDR3 is CSARKVVGSGNTIYF. CDR3 DNA sequence: TGCAGTGCTAGAAAAGTGGTCGGGTCTGGAAACACCATATATTTT. The V gene is TRBV20-1, the J gene TRBJ1-3; D unclear. Trimming took 2 bases from V and 1 from J, leaving 12 bases between them. This CDR3 region has 15 residues. Germline CDR1 DFQATT, CDR2 SNEGSKA (reference sequence).

The chain is built from TRBV5-1 and TRBJ2-1; 10 nucleotides align to TRBD2. Trimming took 4 bases from V and 3 from J; bases not matched to a gene: 1. CDR1 is SGHRS, CDR2 YFSETQ, per germline. The CDR3 consists of 14 residues. CDR3 in amino acids: CASSPSGGYNEQFF. The DNA for the CDR3 is TGCGCCAGCAGCCCTAGCGGGGGCTACAATGAGCAGTTCTTC.

The rearrangement links TRBV20-1 to TRBJ2-3; the match to TRBD2 covers 11 bases. Germline V CDR1 and CDR2: DFQATT, SNEGSKA (reference sequence). The CDR3 contains 14 residues. Trimming at V came to 4 bases and at J to 5 bases, leaving 5 bases not matched to a gene. The CDR3 region has the DNA TGCAGTGCTAAACCTAGCGGGGGGTTAGATACGCAGTATTTT. It codes for CSAKPSGGLDTQYF.

In its sample, this clonotype ranks as medium-sized. One end of the junction does not line up with germline, which may come from a read error. V usage is TRBV10-2 and J usage is TRBJ2-7; 9 bases are a match to TRBD1. There are 14 residues in the CDR3. The germline gives CDR1 WSHSY, CDR2 SAAADI. The CDR3 spells CASSESGTGYVQYF. CDR3 nucleotides: TGCGCCAGCAGTGAGTCCGGGACAGGGTACGTGCAGTACTTC.